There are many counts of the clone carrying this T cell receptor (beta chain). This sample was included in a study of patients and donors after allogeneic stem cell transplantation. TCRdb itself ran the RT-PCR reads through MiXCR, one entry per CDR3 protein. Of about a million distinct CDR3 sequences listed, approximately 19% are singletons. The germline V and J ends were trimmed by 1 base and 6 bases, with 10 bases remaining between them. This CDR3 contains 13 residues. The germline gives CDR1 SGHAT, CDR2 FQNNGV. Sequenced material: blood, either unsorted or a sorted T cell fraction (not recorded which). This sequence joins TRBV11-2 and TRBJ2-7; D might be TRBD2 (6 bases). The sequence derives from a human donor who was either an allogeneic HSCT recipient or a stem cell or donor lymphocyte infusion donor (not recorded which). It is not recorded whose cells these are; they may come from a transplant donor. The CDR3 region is CASSLVGGGEQYF. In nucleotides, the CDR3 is TGTGCCAGCAGCTTAGTGGGAGGAGGCGAGCAGTACTTC. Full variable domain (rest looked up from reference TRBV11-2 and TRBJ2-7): EAGVAQSPRYKIIEKRQSVAFWCNPISGHATLYWYQQILGQGPKLLIQFQNNGVVDDSQLPKDRFSAERLKGVDSTLKIQPAKLEDSAVYLCASSLVGGGEQYFGPGTRLTVT.